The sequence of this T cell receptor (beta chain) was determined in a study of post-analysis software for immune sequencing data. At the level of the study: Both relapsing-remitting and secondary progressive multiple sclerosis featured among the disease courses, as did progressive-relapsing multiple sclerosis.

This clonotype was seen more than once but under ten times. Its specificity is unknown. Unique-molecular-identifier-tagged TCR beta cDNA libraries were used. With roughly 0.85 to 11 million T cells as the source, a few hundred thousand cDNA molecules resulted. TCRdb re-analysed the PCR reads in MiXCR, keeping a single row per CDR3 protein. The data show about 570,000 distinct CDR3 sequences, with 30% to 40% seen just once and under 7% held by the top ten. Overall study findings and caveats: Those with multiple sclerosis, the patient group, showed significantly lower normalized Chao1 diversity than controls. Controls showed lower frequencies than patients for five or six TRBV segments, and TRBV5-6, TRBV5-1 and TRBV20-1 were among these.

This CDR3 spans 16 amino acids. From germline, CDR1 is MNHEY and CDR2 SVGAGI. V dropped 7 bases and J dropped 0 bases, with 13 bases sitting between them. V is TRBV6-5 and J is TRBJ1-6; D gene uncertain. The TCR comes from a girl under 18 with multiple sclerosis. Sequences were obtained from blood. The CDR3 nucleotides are TGTGCCAGCATGGGGTGGGTGAGCTCCTATAATTCACCCCTCCACTTT. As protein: CASMGWVSSYNSPLHF.